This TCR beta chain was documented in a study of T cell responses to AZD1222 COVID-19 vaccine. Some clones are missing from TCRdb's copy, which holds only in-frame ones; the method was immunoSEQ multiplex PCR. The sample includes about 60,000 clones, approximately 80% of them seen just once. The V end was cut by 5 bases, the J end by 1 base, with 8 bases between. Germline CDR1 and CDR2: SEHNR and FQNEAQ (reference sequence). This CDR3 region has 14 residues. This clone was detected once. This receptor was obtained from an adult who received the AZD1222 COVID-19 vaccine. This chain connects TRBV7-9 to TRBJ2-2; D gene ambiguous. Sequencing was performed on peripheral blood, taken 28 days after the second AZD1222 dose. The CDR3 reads CASSPRQNTGELFF. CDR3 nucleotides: TGTGCCAGCAGCCCCCGACAGAACACCGGGGAGCTGTTTTTT.